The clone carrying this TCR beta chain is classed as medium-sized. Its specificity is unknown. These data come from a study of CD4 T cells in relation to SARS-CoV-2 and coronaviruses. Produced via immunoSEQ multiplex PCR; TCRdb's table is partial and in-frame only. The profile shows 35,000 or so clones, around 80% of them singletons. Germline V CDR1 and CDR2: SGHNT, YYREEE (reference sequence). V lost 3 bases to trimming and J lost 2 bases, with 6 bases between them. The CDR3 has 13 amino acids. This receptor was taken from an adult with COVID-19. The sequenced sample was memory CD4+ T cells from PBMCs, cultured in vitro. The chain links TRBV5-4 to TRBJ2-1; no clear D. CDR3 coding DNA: TGTGCCAGCAGCTCTCCCACCTACAATGAGCAGTTCTTC. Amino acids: CASSSPTYNEQFF. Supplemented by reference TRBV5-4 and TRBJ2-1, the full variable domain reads ETGVTQSPTHLIKTRGQQVTLRCSSQSGHNTVSWYQQALGQGPQFIFQYYREEENGRGNFPPRFSGLQFPNYSSELNVNALELDDSALYLCASSSPTYNEQFFGPGTRLTVL.